These T cell receptor beta chains were read from a single sample in a study of read filtering for tumor transcriptome and immune sequencing. TCRdb called the reads again in MiXCR, with one record for every CDR3 protein. The table lists about 130,000 distinct CDR3 sequences, 10% to 15% of them singletons. Sample: a population of CD138-negative cells sorted from bone marrow. The receptors originated from a donor aged 40 or older with multiple myeloma. Both conserved end residues are part of each CDR3. The D gene is left open where the match is weak. The size field is filled for only some rows; it gives once, few, many or a size class.

d_call | clone_size | j_call | v_call | cdr3_nt | cdr3_aa
NA | many | TRBJ1-1 | TRBV6-2/TRBV6-3 | TGTGCCACCGGGGAGGGGTACACTGAAGCTTTCTTT | CATGEGYTEAFF
NA | few | TRBJ1-6 | TRBV5-1 | TGCGCCAGCAGCTTGGATGTGAGTCCACCCCTCCACTTT | CASSLDVSPPLHF
TRBD1 | NA | TRBJ1-5 | TRBV12-3/TRBV12-4 | TGTGCCAGCACCAAACAGGGGATATTTGGCAATCAGCCCCAGCATTTT | CASTKQGIFGNQPQHF
NA | NA | TRBJ1-3 | TRBV28 | TGTGCCAGCAGCACCGGGGACTTAACTGGAAACACCATATATTTT | CASSTGDLTGNTIYF
TRBD1 | NA | TRBJ2-7 | TRBV7-3 | TGTGCTAGCAGCCTCGCCGACAGGGGGGGCGAGCAGTACTTC | CASSLADRGGEQYF
NA | many | TRBJ2-1 | TRBV7-8 | TGTGCCAGCAGCACGGCTTTAGTGACTAATGAGCAGTTCTTC | CASSTALVTNEQFF
TRBD1 | many | TRBJ2-7 | TRBV3-1 | TGTGCCAGCAGTCAGACAGGGTCCGAGCAGTACTTC | CASSQTGSEQYF
TRBD1 | many | TRBJ1-1 | TRBV3-1 | TGTGCCAGCAGCCTGGGGCAGGGACAGGTAATAACTGAAGCTTTCTTT | CASSLGQGQVITEAFF
TRBD1 | many | TRBJ2-7 | TRBV28 | TGTGCCAGCAGTAAAGGACAGGGGGAAACTTACGAGCAGTACTTC | CASSKGQGETYEQYF
NA | few | TRBJ1-5 | TRBV3-1 | TGTGCCAGCAGCCAAGATCAGGGGAGGGGAAATCAGCCCCAGCATTTT | CASSQDQGRGNQPQHF
TRBD2 | NA | TRBJ2-3 | TRBV7-8 | TGTGCCAGCAGCCTGGGACTAGCGGGAGGGGGCACAGATTCGCAGTATTTT | CASSLGLAGGGTDSQYF
TRBD2 | NA | TRBJ2-1 | TRBV4-1 | TGCGCCAGCAGCCGACCACTAGCGAGATCCTACAATGAGCAGTTCTTC | CASSRPLARSYNEQFF
TRBD1 | many | TRBJ1-4 | TRBV7-9 | TGTGCCAGCACCTTGACAGGGTCGGATGAAAAACTGTTTTTT | CASTLTGSDEKLFF
NA | few | TRBJ2-3 | TRBV4-2 | TGTGCCAGCAGCCCCTCCGATCAGTCCGCAGATACGCAGTATTTT | CASSPSDQSADTQYF
NA | many | TRBJ1-1 | TRBV18 | TGTGCCAGCTCACCAGGCCAGGGTAGGTACACTGAAGCTTTCTTT | CASSPGQGRYTEAFF
TRBD1 | many | TRBJ2-3 | TRBV18 | TGTGCCAGCTCACTCGGGACAGGGGGCGCAGATACGCAGTATTTT | CASSLGTGGADTQYF
NA | many | TRBJ1-5 | TRBV28 | TGTGCCAGCAGTTCCCGTGGATCTTATAGCAATCAGCCCCAGCATTTT | CASSSRGSYSNQPQHF
NA | NA | TRBJ2-7 | TRBV20-1 | TGCTGTGCTAGAGATTTACGGCTAGTTCCCTACGAGCAGTACTTC | CCARDLRLVPYEQYF
NA | NA | TRBJ1-1 | TRBV6-2/TRBV6-3 | TGTGCCACATCTGATCCTGGGGGCGGAAACACTGAAGCTTTCTTT | CATSDPGGGNTEAFF
TRBD2 | many | TRBJ2-1 | TRBV19 | TGTGCCAGTAGTTCCGGGACTAGCGGGAACAATGAGCAGTTCTTC | CASSSGTSGNNEQFF
NA | few | TRBJ2-3 | TRBV6-5 | TGTGCCAGCAGTAACAGGGCAAAAGATACGCAGTATTTT | CASSNRAKDTQYF
NA | NA | TRBJ2-7 | TRBV7-2 | TGTGCCAGCAGCTCCTTACCCGACGGGGCCAGCTCCTACGTGCAGTACTTC | CASSSLPDGASSYVQYF
NA | few | TRBJ2-1 | TRBV7-2 | TGTGCCAGCAGCCGCTCCGGGAGTAGCTCCTACAATGAGCAGTTCTTC | CASSRSGSSSYNEQFF
TRBD2 | many | TRBJ2-3 | TRBV20-1 | TGCAGTGCTAAGGATGCCGGCGGGAGTGATACGCAGTATTTT | CSAKDAGGSDTQYF
TRBD1 | many | TRBJ2-2 | TRBV2 | TGTGCCAGCAGCCGAGACAGGGTACCCACCGGGGAGCTGTTTTTT | CASSRDRVPTGELFF